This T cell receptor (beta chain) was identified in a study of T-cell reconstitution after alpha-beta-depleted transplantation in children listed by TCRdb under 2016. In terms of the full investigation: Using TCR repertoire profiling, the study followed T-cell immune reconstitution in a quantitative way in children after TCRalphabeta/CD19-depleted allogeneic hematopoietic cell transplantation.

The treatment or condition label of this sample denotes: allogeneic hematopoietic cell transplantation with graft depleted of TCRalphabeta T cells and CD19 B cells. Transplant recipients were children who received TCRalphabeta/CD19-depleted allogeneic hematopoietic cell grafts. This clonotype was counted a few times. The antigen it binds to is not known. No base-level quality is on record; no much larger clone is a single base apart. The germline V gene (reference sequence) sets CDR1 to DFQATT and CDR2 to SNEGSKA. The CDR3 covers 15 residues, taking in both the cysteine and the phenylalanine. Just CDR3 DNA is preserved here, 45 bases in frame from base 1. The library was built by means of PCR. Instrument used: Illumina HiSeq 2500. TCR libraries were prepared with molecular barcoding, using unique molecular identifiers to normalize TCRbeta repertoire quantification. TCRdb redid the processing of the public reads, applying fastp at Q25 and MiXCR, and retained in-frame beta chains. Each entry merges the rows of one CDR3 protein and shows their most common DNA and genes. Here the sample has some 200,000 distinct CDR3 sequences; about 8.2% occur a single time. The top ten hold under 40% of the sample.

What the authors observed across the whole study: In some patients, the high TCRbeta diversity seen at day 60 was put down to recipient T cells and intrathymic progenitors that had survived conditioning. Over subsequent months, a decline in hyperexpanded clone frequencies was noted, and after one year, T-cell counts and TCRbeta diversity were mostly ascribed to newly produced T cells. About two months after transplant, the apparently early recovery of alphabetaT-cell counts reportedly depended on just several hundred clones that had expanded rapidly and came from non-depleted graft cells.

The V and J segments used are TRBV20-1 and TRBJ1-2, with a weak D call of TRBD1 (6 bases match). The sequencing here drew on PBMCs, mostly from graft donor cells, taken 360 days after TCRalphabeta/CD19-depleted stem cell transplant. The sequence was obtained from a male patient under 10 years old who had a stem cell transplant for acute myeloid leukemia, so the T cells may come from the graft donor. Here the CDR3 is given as CSPLDTGKVGYGYTF. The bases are TGCAGCCCTTTAGATACAGGGAAGGTTGGCTATGGCTACACCTTC.